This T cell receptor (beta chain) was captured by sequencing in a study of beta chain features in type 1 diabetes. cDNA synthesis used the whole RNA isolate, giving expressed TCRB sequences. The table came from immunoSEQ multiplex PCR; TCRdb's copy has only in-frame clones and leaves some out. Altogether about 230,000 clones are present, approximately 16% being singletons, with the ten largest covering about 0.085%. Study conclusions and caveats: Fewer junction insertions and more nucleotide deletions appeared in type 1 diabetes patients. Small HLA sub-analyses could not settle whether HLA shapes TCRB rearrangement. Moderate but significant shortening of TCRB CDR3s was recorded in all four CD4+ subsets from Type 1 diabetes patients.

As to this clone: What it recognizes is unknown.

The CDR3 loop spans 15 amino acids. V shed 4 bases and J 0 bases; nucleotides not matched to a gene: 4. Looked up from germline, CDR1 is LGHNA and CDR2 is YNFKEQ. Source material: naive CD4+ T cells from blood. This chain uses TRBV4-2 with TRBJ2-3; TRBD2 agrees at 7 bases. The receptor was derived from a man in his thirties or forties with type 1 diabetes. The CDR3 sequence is CASSPRGSSTDTQYF. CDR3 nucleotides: TGTGCCAGCAGCCCCCGCGGGAGTAGCACAGATACGCAGTATTTT.